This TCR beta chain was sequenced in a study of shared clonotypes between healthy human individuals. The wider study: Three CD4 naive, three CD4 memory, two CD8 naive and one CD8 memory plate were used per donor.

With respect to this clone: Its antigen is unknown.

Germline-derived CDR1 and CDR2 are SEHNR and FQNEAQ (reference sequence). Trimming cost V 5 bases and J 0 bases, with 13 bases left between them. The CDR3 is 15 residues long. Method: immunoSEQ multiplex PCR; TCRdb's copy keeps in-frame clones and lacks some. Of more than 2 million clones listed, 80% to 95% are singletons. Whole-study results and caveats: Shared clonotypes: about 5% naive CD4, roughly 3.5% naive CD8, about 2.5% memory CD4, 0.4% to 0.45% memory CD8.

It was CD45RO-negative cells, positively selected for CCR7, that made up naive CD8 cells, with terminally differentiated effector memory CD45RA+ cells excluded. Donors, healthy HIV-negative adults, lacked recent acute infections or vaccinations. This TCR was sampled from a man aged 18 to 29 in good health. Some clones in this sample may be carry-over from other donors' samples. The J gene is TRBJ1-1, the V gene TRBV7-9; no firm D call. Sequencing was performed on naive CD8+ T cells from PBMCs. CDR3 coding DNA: TGTGCCAGCAGCCCGAACACCAGAGTGAACACTGAAGCTTTCTTT. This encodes CASSPNTRVNTEAFF.